This T cell receptor (beta chain) is drawn from a study of early T cells in non-severe SARS-CoV-2 infection (dated by TCRdb to the early 2020s). Regarding the complete study: Because TCR sequencing was done on bulk RNA from unsorted whole blood, the alpha and beta chains could not be paired. What the authors observed across the whole study: VDJdb matching was skewed toward anti-spike CD8 responses, so virus-specific expansions were likely underestimated and private and CD4 specificities were missed.

This clonotype occurred many times. Its antigen is unknown. Base qualities were left out, and no much larger clone turns up one base away. In the germline V gene, CDR1 corresponds to SNHLY and CDR2 to FYNNEI. V loses 7 bases, J loses 0 bases, and the germline ends lie 10 bases apart. The CDR3 goes from the cysteine to the phenylalanine over 14 residues. The entry retains the CDR3 DNA only, 42 bases that are in frame from base 1. This was a case-control study nested in a cohort of healthcare workers in London, UK, who had nasopharyngeal swab PCR tests and blood samples taken every week. Healthcare workers were enrolled in the week of the UK lockdown, from 23 to 31 March 2020, and were followed every week for up to roughly 15 weeks. Libraries were constructed by 5' RACE. Instrument on record: NextSeq 500. The TCR library protocol attached unique molecular identifiers to individual cDNA molecules to correct for sequencing error and PCR bias. Sequencing covered both TCR alpha and beta chains, and within each sample the abundances of alpha and beta sequences were tightly co-correlated. The original methods were these. Decombinator V4 was used to annotate the V gene, J gene and CDR3 of the TCR sequences. Expanded TCRs were defined as changing significantly between any two time points under a Poisson model with p below 0.0001. Abundances of TCRs were expressed as counts per million after normalisation to the total number of TCRs sequenced in each sample. TRAV1-2 paired with TRAJ12, TRAJ20 or TRAJ33 defined MAIT TCRs, while TRAV10 paired with TRAJ18 defined iNKT TCRs. VDJdb, accessed 1 November 2021, was searched for CMV, EBV and SARS-CoV-2 annotated TCRs, with TCRs annotated for multiple antigens excluded. TCRdb passed the public sequencing reads through fastp at Q25 and MiXCR, retaining productive beta sequences. Identical CDR3 protein sequences are pooled into one entry, listed with their most common genes and DNA. The V and J calls were determined by TCRdb, not by the authors. The sample table shows about 98,000 distinct CDR3 sequences, and about 10% are seen once. The top ten hold approximately 5% of the sample.

This receptor was identified in an adult who was a healthcare worker with PCR-confirmed SARS-CoV-2 infection or an uninfected control (not recorded which). Sequencing was done on a sample of whole blood. The chain is encoded by TRBV2 joined to TRBJ1-5; the D segment cannot be called with confidence. At the DNA level, the sequence is TGTGCCAGCACCCGATTAAATAGCAATCAGCCCCAGCATTTT. It encodes CASTRLNSNQPQHF.